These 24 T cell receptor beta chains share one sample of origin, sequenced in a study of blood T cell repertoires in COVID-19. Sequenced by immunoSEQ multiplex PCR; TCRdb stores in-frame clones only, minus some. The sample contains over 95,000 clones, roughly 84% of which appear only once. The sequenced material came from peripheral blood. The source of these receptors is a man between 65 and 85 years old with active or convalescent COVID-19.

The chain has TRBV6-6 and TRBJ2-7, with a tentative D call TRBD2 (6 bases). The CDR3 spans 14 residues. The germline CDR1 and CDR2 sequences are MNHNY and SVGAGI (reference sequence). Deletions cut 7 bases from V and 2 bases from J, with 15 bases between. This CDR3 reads CASTRRDLTYEQYF. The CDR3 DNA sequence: TGTGCCAGCACCAGACGGGACTTAACCTACGAGCAGTACTTC.

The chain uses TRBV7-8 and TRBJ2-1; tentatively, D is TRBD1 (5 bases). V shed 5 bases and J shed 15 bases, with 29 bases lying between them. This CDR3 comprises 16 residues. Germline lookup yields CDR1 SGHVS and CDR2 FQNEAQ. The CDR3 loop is CASSPMDPQVGSVRFF. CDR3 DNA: TGTGCCAGCAGCCCTATGGACCCACAGGTTGGGTCGGTGAGGTTCTTC.

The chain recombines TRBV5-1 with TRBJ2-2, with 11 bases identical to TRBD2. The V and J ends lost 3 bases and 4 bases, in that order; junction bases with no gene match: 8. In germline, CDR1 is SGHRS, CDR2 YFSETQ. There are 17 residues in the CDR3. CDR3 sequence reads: CASSSQLAGGPTGELFF. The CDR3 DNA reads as TGCGCCAGCAGCTCCCAGCTAGCGGGGGGCCCCACCGGGGAGCTGTTTTTT.

The CDR3 loop reads CASSPRTGSGGGYTF. The CDR3 DNA sequence: TGTGCCAGCAGCCCACGGACAGGGTCTGGTGGTGGCTACACCTTC. The chain employs TRBV3-1 (or the pseudogene TRBV3-2) and TRBJ1-2, with 8 bases that match TRBD1. The CDR3 sequence is 15 residues long. After removal of 4 bases from V and 7 bases from J, the junction contained 11 bases not matched to a gene. Germline CDR1 LGHDT, CDR2 YNNKEL (reference sequence).

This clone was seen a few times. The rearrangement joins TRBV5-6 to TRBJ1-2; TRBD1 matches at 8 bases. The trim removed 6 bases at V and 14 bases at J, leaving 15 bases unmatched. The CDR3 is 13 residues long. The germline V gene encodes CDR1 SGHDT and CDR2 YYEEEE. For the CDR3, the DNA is TGTGCCAGCATTCCCGGCAGGGGGCTGATGTGGACCTTC. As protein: CASIPGRGLMWTF.

The CDR3 region is CASSWASGGDYNEQFF. CDR3 nucleotide sequence: TGTGCCAGCAGTTGGGCTAGCGGGGGGGATTACAATGAGCAGTTCTTC. The gene calls are TRBV6-6 and TRBJ2-1; 12 bases match TRBD2. The V gene end was trimmed by 4 bases and the J gene end by 4 bases; junction bases not matched to a gene: 5. Germline V gene lookup returns CDR1 MNHNY and CDR2 SVGAGI (reference sequence). The CDR3 loop spans 16 amino acids.

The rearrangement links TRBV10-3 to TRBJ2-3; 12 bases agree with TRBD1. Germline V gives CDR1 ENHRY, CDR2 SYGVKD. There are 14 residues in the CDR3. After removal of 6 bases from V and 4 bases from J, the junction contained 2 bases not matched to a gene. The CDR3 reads CAIRGTGGADTQYF. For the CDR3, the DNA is TGTGCCATCAGGGGGACAGGGGGCGCAGATACGCAGTATTTT.

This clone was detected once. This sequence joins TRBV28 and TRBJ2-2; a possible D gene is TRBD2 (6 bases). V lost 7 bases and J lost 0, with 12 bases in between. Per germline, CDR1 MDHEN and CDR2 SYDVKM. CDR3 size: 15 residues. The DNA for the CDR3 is TGTGCCAGCACCCCGGGCGGGGCGAACACCGGGGAGCTGTTTTTT. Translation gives CASTPGGANTGELFF.

The CDR3 region is CASSLQVGRDEQYF. CDR3 sequence (DNA): TGTGCCAGCAGCCTCCAAGTCGGCCGGGACGAGCAGTACTTC. The rearrangement links TRBV5-4 to TRBJ2-7, with unresolved D. V was pared by 4 bases and J by 5 bases, with 16 bases between. The CDR3 totals 14 residues. Germline V CDR1 and CDR2: SGHNT, YYREEE (reference sequence). Variable domain in full (rest from reference TRBV5-4 and TRBJ2-7): ETGVTQSPTHLIKTRGQQVTLRCSSQSGHNTVSWYQQALGQGPQFIFQYYREEENGRGNFPPRFSGLQFPNYSSELNVNALELDDSALYLCASSLQVGRDEQYFGPGTRLTVT.

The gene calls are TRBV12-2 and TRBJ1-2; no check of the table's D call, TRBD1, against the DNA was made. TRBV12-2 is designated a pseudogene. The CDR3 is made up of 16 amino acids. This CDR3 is CASRSDLRQMNYGYTF. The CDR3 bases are TGTGCAAGTCGCTCCGACCTAAGACAGATGAACTATGGCTACACCTTC.

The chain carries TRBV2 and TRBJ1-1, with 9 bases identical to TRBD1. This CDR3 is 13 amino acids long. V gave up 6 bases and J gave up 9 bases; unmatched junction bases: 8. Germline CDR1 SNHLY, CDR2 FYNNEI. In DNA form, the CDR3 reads TGTGCCAGCAGCGGACAGGGGAGGGATCAAGCTTTCTTT. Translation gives CASSGQGRDQAFF.

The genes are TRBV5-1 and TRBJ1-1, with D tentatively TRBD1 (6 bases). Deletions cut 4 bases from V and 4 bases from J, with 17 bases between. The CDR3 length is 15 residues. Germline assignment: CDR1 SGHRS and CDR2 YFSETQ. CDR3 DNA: TGCGCCAGCAGCCTAAGACAGGAAGGATCCACTGAAGCTTTCTTT. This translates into CASSLRQEGSTEAFF. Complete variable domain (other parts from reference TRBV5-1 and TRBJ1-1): KAGVTQTPRYLIKTRGQQVTLSCSPISGHRSVSWYQQTPGQGLQFLFEYFSETQRNKGNFPGRFSGRQFSNSRSEMNVSTLELGDSALYLCASSLRQEGSTEAFFGQGTRLTVV.

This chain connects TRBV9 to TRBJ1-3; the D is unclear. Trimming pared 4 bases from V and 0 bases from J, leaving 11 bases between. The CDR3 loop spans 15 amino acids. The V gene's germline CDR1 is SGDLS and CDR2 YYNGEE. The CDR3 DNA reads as TGTGCCAGCAGCACTCCACGTGGCTCTGGAAACACCATATATTTT. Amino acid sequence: CASSTPRGSGNTIYF. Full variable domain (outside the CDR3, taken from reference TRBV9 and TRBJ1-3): DSGVTQTPKHLITATGQRVTLRCSPRSGDLSVYWYQQSLDQGLQFLIQYYNGEERAKGNILERFSAQQFPDLHSELNLSSLELGDSALYFCASSTPRGSGNTIYFGEGSWLTVV.

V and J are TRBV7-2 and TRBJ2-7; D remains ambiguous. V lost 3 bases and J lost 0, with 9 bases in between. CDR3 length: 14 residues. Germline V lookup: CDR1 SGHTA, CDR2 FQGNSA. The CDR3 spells CASSFSRNSYEQYF. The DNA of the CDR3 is TGTGCCAGCAGCTTTAGCCGCAACTCCTACGAGCAGTACTTC.

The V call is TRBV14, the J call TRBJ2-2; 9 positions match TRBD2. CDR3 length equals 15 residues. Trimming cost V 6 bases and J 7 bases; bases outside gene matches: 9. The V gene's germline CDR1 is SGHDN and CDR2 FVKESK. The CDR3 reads CASRVAGAHGGELFF. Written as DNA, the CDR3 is TGTGCCAGCAGGGTAGCGGGGGCCCATGGCGGGGAGCTGTTTTTT.

CDR3 nucleotides: TGTGCCAGCAGCTTAGGACCAGGTTCCTACGAGCAGTACTTC. Translation gives CASSLGPGSYEQYF. V is TRBV11-2 and J is TRBJ2-7; D is uncertain. CDR1 is SGHAT and CDR2 is FQNNGV in the germline V gene. The length of the CDR3 is 14 residues. With 1 base removed from V and 1 base from J, the gap between germline ends came to 8 bases.

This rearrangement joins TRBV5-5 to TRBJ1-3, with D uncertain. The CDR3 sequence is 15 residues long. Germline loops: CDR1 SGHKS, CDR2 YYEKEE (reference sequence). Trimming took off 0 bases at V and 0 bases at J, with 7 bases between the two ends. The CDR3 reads CASSLAASSGNTIYF. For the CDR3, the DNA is TGTGCCAGCAGCTTGGCTGCGAGCTCTGGAAACACCATATATTTT. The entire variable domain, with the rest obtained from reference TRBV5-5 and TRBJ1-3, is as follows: DAGVTQSPTHLIKTRGQQVTLRCSPISGHKSVSWYQQVLGQGPQFIFQYYEKEERGRGNFPDRFSARQFPNYSSELNVNALLLGDSALYLCASSLAASSGNTIYFGEGSWLTVV.

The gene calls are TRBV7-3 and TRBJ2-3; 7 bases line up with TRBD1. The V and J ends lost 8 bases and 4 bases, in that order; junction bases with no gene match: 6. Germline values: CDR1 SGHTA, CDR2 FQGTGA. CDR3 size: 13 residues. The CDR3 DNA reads TGTGCCAGCTCAAGAACAGGGGCAGATACGCAGTATTTT. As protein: CASSRTGADTQYF. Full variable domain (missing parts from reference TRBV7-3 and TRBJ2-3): GAGVSQTPSNKVTEKGKYVELRCDPISGHTALYWYRQSLGQGPEFLIYFQGTGAADDSGLPNDRFFAVRPEGSVSTLKIQRTERGDSAVYLCASSRTGADTQYFGPGTRLTVL.

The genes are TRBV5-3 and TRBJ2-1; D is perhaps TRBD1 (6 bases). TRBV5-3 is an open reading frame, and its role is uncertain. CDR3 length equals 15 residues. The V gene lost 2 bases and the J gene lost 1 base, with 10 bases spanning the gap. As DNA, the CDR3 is TGTGCCAGAAGCTTAGGGGGAAAATCCTACAATGAGCAGTTCTTC. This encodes CARSLGGKSYNEQFF.

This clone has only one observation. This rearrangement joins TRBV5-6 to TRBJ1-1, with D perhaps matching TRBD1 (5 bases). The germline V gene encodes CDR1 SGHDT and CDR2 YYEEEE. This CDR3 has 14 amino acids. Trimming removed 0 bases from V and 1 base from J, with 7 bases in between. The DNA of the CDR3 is TGTGCCAGCAGCTTGGCGGGGGAGAACACTGAAGCTTTCTTT. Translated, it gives CASSLAGENTEAFF.

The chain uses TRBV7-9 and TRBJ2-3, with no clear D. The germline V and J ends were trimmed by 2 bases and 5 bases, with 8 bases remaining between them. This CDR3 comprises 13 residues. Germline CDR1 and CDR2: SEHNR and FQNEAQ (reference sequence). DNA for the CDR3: TGTGCCAGCAGCTTACTACCCCAAGATACGCAGTATTTT. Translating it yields CASSLLPQDTQYF.

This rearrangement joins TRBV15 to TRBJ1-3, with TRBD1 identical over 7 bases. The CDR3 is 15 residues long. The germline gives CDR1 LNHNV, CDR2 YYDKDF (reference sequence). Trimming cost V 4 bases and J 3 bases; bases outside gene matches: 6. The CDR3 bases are TGTGCCACCAGCACCTTAGACAGGGTTGGAAACACCATATATTTT. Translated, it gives CATSTLDRVGNTIYF.

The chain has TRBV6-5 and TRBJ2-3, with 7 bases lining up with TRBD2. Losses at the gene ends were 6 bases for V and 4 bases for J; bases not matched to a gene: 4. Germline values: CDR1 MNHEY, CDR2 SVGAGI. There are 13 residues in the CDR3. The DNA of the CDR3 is TGTGCCAGCAGATATACTAGCGCAGATACGCAGTATTTT. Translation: CASRYTSADTQYF.

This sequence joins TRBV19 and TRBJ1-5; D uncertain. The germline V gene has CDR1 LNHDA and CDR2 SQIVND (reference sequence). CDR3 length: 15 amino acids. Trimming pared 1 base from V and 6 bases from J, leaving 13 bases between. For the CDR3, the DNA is TGTGCCAGTAGTATAGGCGGTAATCTGGGTCAGCCCCAGCATTTT. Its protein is CASSIGGNLGQPQHF.